This T cell receptor beta chain emerged from a study of blood T cell repertoires in COVID-19. In the study overall: PBMCs, B-cell-depleted T cells, or T cells were the source of the cDNA or gDNA that made up the material.

The CDR3 runs 15 residues. The V end lost 0 bases, the J end lost 1 base, and 8 bases lay between the germline ends. Looked up from germline, CDR1 is SGDLS and CDR2 is YYNGEE. Libraries were prepared by immunoSEQ multiplex PCR; TCRdb keeps only in-frame clonotypes and omits some of them. The sample consists of about 200,000 clones, 87% of them appearing once. Concerning this clone: Within the sample, other DNA sequences also encode this same CDR3.

Participant ages covered 18 to 89 years across 24 US areas. Clinical history reported by participants formed the basis on which cohorts were assigned. Recovery meant two consecutive negative NP/OP PCR tests, professional clearance, or resolved symptoms. The chain recombines TRBV9 with TRBJ1-5; D is perhaps TRBD1 (5 bases). What was sequenced was PBMCs or T cells enriched from blood (not recorded which). This receptor was taken from a woman aged 25 to 39 who had recovered from COVID-19. CDR3 sequence: CASSVGQGSNQPQHF. The CDR3 DNA reads TGTGCCAGCAGCGTAGGGCAGGGAAGCAATCAGCCCCAGCATTTT.